The 21 T cell receptor beta chains below were found in one sample sequenced in a study of T cells in Graves' hyperthyroidism and ophthalmopathy. Amplification yielded TCR beta CDR3 regions, with RNA transcripts as the source. TCR CDR3 regions were first amplified by RT-PCR with HTBI primers. Each CDR3 protein gets one entry after TCRdb re-called the multiplex PCR reads with MiXCR. The repertoire includes approximately 510,000 distinct CDR3 sequences, 46% of them detected once, and about two fifths sits in the top ten. Sequenced input: peripheral blood or thyroid tissue (not recorded which). These receptors were collected from an adult woman with Graves' disease, either hyperthyroidism or ophthalmopathy (not recorded which).

This chain uses TRBV28 with TRBJ2-7, with TRBD2 matching over 10 bases. CDR3 length equals 13 residues. Looked up from germline, CDR1 is MDHEN and CDR2 is SYDVKM. Germline trimming cut 8 bases from V and 3 bases from J; bases unmatched to any gene: 4. The CDR3 DNA reads TGTGCCAGCGGGACTAGCGTGAGCTACGAGCAGTACTTC. Translating gives CASGTSVSYEQYF.

The chain combines TRBV9 with TRBJ1-3; D ambiguous. V shed 2 bases and J shed 8 bases, with 11 bases lying between them. CDR3 length: 13 residues. From germline, CDR1 is SGDLS and CDR2 YYNGEE. The CDR3 here is CASSVETFDTIYF. As DNA, the CDR3 is TGTGCCAGCAGCGTGGAGACATTCGACACCATATATTTT.

Concerning this clonotype itself: The junction shows a germline mismatch at one end, possibly a read error. The chain has TRBV18 and TRBJ1-1; D may be TRBD1 (5 bases). This CDR3 region has 14 residues. Germline V CDR1 and CDR2: KGHSH, LQKENI. CDR3 sequence reads: CASSPRQGGTEASF. DNA of the CDR3: TGTGCCAGCTCACCAAGGCAGGGAGGCACTGAGGCTTCCTTT.

This clonotype has at least ten counts. V gene TRBV7-8 combines with J gene TRBJ1-3; D is uncertain. V lost 1 base to trimming and J lost 3 bases, with 7 bases between them. CDR3 length: 14 amino acids. The germline gives CDR1 SGHVS, CDR2 FQNEAQ. As DNA, the CDR3 is TGTGCCAGCAGCTTAGGGTTTCTTGGAAACACCATATATTTT. It is translated as CASSLGFLGNTIYF.

The chain uses TRBV6-1 and TRBJ2-2; unclear D gene. The germline V gene has CDR1 MNHNS and CDR2 SASEGT. The CDR3 extends over 15 amino acids. The V end was cut by 4 bases, the J end by 2 bases, with 11 bases between. For the CDR3, the DNA is TGTGCCAGCAGTGTAGGGCCTAGAAACACCGGGGAGCTGTTTTTT. Its translation is CASSVGPRNTGELFF.

The rearrangement links TRBV9 to TRBJ1-1, with D maybe TRBD1 (5 bases). CDR3 length: 15 residues. V was pared by 4 bases and J by 4 bases, with 17 bases between. Looked up from germline, CDR1 is SGDLS and CDR2 is YYNGEE. For the CDR3, the DNA is TGTGCCAGCAGCCCCCTGGGACGTCGTCCCACTGAAGCTTTCTTT. It translates to CASSPLGRRPTEAFF.

There are a few counts of this clonotype. The CDR3, as DNA: TGTGCCAGCAGGTCGGGACAGGGGAATCAGCCCCAGCATTTT. Translated: CASRSGQGNQPQHF. V usage is TRBV27 and J usage is TRBJ1-5, with 10 positions matching TRBD1. The V and J ends lost 6 bases and 4 bases, in that order; junction bases with no gene match: 3. The germline gives CDR1 MNHEY, CDR2 SMNVEV (reference sequence). The CDR3 consists of 14 residues.

This clonotype came up many times. The chain links TRBV12-3 or TRBV12-4 to TRBJ1-1, with D possibly being TRBD1 (6 bases). This CDR3 has 15 amino acids. Between the trimmed V and J ends, which lost 5 bases and 5 bases, there was a span of 18 bases. The CDR3 nucleotides are TGTGCCAGCAGTACACAACAGGGATTTGGGACTGAAGCTTTCTTT. This encodes CASSTQQGFGTEAFF.

This clonotype was counted only a few times. The genes are TRBV12-3 or TRBV12-4 and TRBJ1-2; D gene ambiguous. The CDR3 is 14 residues long. V was cut by 3 bases and J by 0 bases, with 8 bases left in between. The DNA of the CDR3 is TGTGCCAGCAGTTTGACCGGTTCTAACTATGGCTACACCTTC. Translation gives CASSLTGSNYGYTF.

This sequence joins TRBV12-3 or TRBV12-4 and TRBJ2-7; 12 bases agree with TRBD2. CDR3 length: 16 amino acids. V was clipped by 6 bases and J by 0 bases; unmatched bases: 6. The CDR3 bases are TGTGCCAGCAGATTAATGGGACTAGCGGGCTCCTACGAGCAGTACTTC. Translated, it gives CASRLMGLAGSYEQYF.

The gene calls are TRBV7-7 and TRBJ2-5, with a weak D call TRBD1 (6 bases). Germline assignment: CDR1 SSHAT and CDR2 FNYEAQ (reference sequence). The V and J ends lost 4 bases and 1 base respectively, with 16 bases between them. The CDR3 spans 16 residues. The CDR3 reads CASSSTAGTSQETQYF. DNA for the CDR3: TGTGCCAGCAGCTCAACAGCCGGGACATCCCAAGAGACCCAGTACTTC.

The chain links TRBV11-2 to TRBJ1-2; maybe TRBD1 (6 bases). The CDR3 consists of 13 residues. Germline-derived CDR1 and CDR2 are SGHAT and FQNNGV. With 3 bases removed from V and 7 bases from J, the gap between germline ends came to 12 bases. The CDR3 bases are TGTGCCAGCAGCTTGGGGGGGCCTCCTGGCTACACCTTC. Translating gives CASSLGGPPGYTF.

The gene calls are TRBV29-1 and TRBJ2-7; D is tentatively TRBD1 or TRBD2 (6 bases each). The CDR3 consists of 8 residues. CDR1 is SQVTM and CDR2 is ANQGSEA in the germline V gene. The V end lost 7 bases, the J end lost 12 bases, and 10 bases lay between the germline ends. CDR3 sequence (DNA): TGCAGCGGCGGGGACATGTACTTC. This sequence encodes CSGGDMYF.

This clonotype was recorded at least ten times. The V call is TRBV10-3, the J call TRBJ1-1; a weak D match, TRBD1 (5 bases). V was shortened by 7 bases and J by 7 bases, with 13 bases between the two germline ends. This CDR3 comprises 12 residues. CDR1 is ENHRY and CDR2 is SYGVKD in the germline V gene. CDR3 in amino acids: CAITAGGDEAFF. As DNA, the CDR3 is TGTGCCATCACCGCCGGAGGGGATGAAGCTTTCTTT.

This clonotype was observed many times. V is TRBV12-3 or TRBV12-4 and J is TRBJ1-4; D is unresolved. The CDR3 loop spans 13 amino acids. Trimming cost V 4 bases and J 7 bases, with 10 bases left between them. The CDR3 coding sequence is TGTGCCAGCAGTTCAGGTGGCAGTGAAAAACTGTTTTTT. It codes for CASSSGGSEKLFF.

The chain recombines TRBV20-1 with TRBJ2-1, with TRBD2 matching over 14 bases. The CDR3 runs to 14 residues. Germline CDR1 and CDR2: DFQATT and SNEGSKA (reference sequence). The J segment lost 10 bases and the V segment lost 3 bases, leaving 5 bases of the junction unmatched. This chain's CDR3 is CSARGTSGRHEQFF. DNA of the CDR3: TGCAGTGCTAGGGGGACTAGCGGGAGACACGAGCAGTTCTTC.

This clonotype was seen repeatedly, ten times or more. J is TRBJ2-7 and V is TRBV19, with D possibly being TRBD1 (5 bases). Germline loops: CDR1 LNHDA, CDR2 SQIVND (reference sequence). CDR3 size: 12 residues. Deletions cut 8 bases from V and 5 bases from J, with 13 bases between. CDR3: CASSNSGNEQYF. The CDR3 nucleotides read TGTGCCAGTTCCAACTCAGGGAACGAGCAGTACTTC. Full variable domain (remainder filled in from reference TRBV19 and TRBJ2-7): DGGITQSPKYLFRKEGQNVTLSCEQNLNHDAMYWYRQDPGQGLRLIYYSQIVNDFQKGDIAEGYSVSREKKESFPLTVTSAQKNPTAFYLCASSNSGNEQYFGPGTRLTVT.

The J gene is TRBJ1-2, the V gene TRBV2; 8 nucleotides match TRBD1. Germline CDR1 SNHLY, CDR2 FYNNEI. The CDR3 has 15 amino acids. With 6 bases clipped from V and 8 bases from J, the junction kept 14 bases outside the gene matches. CDR3 DNA: TGTGCCAGCAGGGGACTAGACAGGGGTGGTATGGGCTACACCTTC. It encodes CASRGLDRGGMGYTF.

The V and J genes are TRBV20-1 and TRBJ2-5; a weak D match, TRBD1 (5 bases). Trimming took 3 bases from V and 5 from J, leaving 10 bases between them. CDR3 size: 12 residues. Germline lookup yields CDR1 DFQATT and CDR2 SNEGSKA (reference sequence). CDR3 nucleotide sequence: TGCAGTGCTAGTTCCAGGGCGGAGACCCAGTACTTC. Its protein product is CSASSRAETQYF.

This chain connects TRBV20-1 to TRBJ2-1; D is unresolved. The V end was cut by 4 bases, the J end by 6 bases, with 13 bases between. The CDR3 totals 13 residues. CDR1 is DFQATT, CDR2 SNEGSKA, per germline (reference sequence). The DNA for the CDR3 is TGCAGTGCTACATATAGGTGGGGCAATGAGCAGTTCTTC. Translated: CSATYRWGNEQFF.

Concerning this clonotype: A much larger clone sits a single nucleotide away, making a read error possible. Given the absence of the conserved phenylalanine or tryptophan at the CDR3 end, a read error is likely. This rearrangement joins TRBV6-1 to TRBJ2-5, with 8 bases lining up with TRBD2. Germline V gene data show CDR1 as MNHNS and CDR2 as SASEGT. V lost 8 bases, J lost 2 bases, and 10 bases stayed unmatched. The length of the CDR3 is 15 residues. This chain's CDR3 is CASLREDGLQETQYL. In nucleotides, the CDR3 is TGTGCCAGCCTGCGGGAGGACGGACTACAAGAGACCCAGTACCTC.